These 3 T cell receptor beta chains were sequenced from one sample in a study of blood T cell repertoires in COVID-19. Data came from immunoSEQ multiplex PCR; TCRdb stores just in-frame clones and leaves some out. The repertoire has about 39,000 clones, 90% to 95% of them found once; the top ten carry around 2%. The source material was peripheral blood. These TCRs come from a man aged 45-65 years with active COVID-19.

This clone was seen only once. V usage is TRBV7-8 and J usage is TRBJ2-2; TRBD2 matches at 7 bases. The CDR3 runs to 18 residues. Germline CDR1 is SGHVS and CDR2 is FQNEAQ. After removal of 4 bases from V and 1 base from J, the junction contained 12 bases not matched to a gene. This CDR3 reads CASSSWVKREQNTGELFF. CDR3 DNA sequence: TGTGCCAGCAGCTCTTGGGTTAAGCGGGAACAGAACACCGGGGAGCTGTTTTTT.

This chain's CDR3 is CASRPGLAGSGELFF. CDR3 in DNA: TGTGCCAGCAGGCCGGGACTAGCGGGATCCGGGGAGCTGTTTTTT. This chain links TRBV2 with TRBJ2-2; 13 bases align to TRBD2. The CDR3 spans 15 residues. CDR1 and CDR2 from the germline V gene are SNHLY and FYNNEI. With V trimmed by 6 bases and J by 6 bases, 4 bases remained unmatched. Looking up the rest from reference TRBV2 and TRBJ2-2 gives the full variable domain: EPEVTQTPSHQVTQMGQEVILRCVPISNHLYFYWYRQILGQKVEFLVSFYNNEISEKSEIFDDQFSVERPDGSNFTLKIRSTKLEDSAMYFCASRPGLAGSGELFFGEGSRLTVL.

The V gene is TRBV6-5, the J gene TRBJ1-3; 8 bases agree with TRBD1. CDR1 and CDR2 (germline): MNHEY, SVGAGI. With 3 bases clipped from V and 4 bases from J, the junction kept 8 bases outside the gene matches. This CDR3 is built from 16 residues. The CDR3 sequence: CASSYYQGAQGNTIYF. CDR3 DNA sequence: TGTGCCAGCAGTTATTACCAGGGGGCGCAGGGAAACACCATATATTTT.